The T cell receptor (beta chain) described here comes from a study of CD8 T cells in Susac syndrome. The RNA, roughly 0.45 to 1 ug, was put through reverse transcription using random hexamers. TCRdb re-called the immunoSEQ multiplex PCR reads with MiXCR, one entry per CDR3 protein. Here the sample spans some 90,000 distinct CDR3 sequences, about 93% being singletons. This CDR3 has 14 amino acids. The germline V gene encodes CDR1 SQVTM and CDR2 ANQGSEA. V lost 5 bases to trimming and J lost 0 bases, with 13 bases between them. The chain employs TRBV29-1 and TRBJ2-5, with D tentatively TRBD1 (5 bases). The clonotype comes from a human donor in good health. The sequencing sample was made of CD8+ T cells from PBMCs. The CDR3 DNA reads TGCAGCGTTCCCAGGGATACATACCAAGAGACCCAGTACTTC. This codes for CSVPRDTYQETQYF.